A single TCR beta chain is shown here with its context. Its antigen has not been determined. One base away there is no much larger clone; base qualities are not given. The data belong to a study of Ad26.COV2.S vaccination and SARS-CoV-2 variants (dated by TCRdb to the early 2020s). Broadly, across the study: Donors in the vaccine arm were drawn from COV1001, a phase I-IIa trial of Ad26.COV2.S in healthy adults that was multicentre, randomized, double-blind and placebo-controlled. A total of around 32 samples were included in the TCR-sequenced set, comprising around 19 Ad26.COV2.S vaccine recipients, 5 placebo recipients and 8 SARS-CoV-2 convalescent individuals. TCRbeta repertoire sequencing was used to assess the specificity and breadth of SARS-CoV-2-reactive T cell receptors after Ad26.COV2.S vaccination. Investigators did not know the trial group allocation while performing experiments and assessing outcomes. Trial participants were randomized into five groups of five: low-dose or high-dose Ad26.COV2.S given once or twice, or placebo on both occasions. Dosing of Ad26.COV2.S was intramuscular, at either 5x10^10 or 1x10^11 viral particles, delivered as one shot or as two shots spaced 56 days apart.

TCRbeta CDR3 regions were sequenced with the immunoSEQ Assay. After extraction, genomic DNA underwent amplification by bias-controlled multiplex PCR, followed by high-throughput sequencing. For the original study's pipeline: To quantify the absolute abundance of every unique TCRbeta CDR3 region, sequences were collapsed and filtered. T cell fraction was estimated by normalizing TCRbeta template counts to usable DNA, with usable DNA measured through amplification of reference genes found in all nucleated cells. Repertoire TCRs were annotated as SARS-CoV-2-specific when V gene, CDR3 amino acid sequence and J gene were exactly matched to a known reactive TCR set. The reference SARS-CoV-2 TCR set came from MIRA and was filtered for enrichment in COVID-19-positive ImmuneCODE repertoires, removing public or cross-reactive TCRs. Using the MIRA antigens, annotated TCRs were further analysed by specific ORF or by position within an ORF. Depth was the summed frequency of annotated unique rearrangements, while breadth was defined as annotated unique rearrangements over total unique productive rearrangements. TCR breadth was compared between groups using two-sided Wilcoxon rank-sum tests. What TCRdb holds here is the immuneACCESS table cut down to in-frame rearrangements. Part of the clones is not present; checked against another copy, under half of the missing clones reflect an unresolved V gene, and the others are unexplained. That table is the source of V, J and clone size, and D and trimming were worked out from the DNA. The sample table records about 370,000 clones; approximately 89% of these occur just once. The leading ten clones occupy 1.5% to 2% of the sample.

General findings and caveats noted by the study authors: Ad26.COV2.S recipients had higher spike-specific TCR breadth than placebo recipients (P = 0.0014). Comparable non-spike TCR breadth was observed between vaccine and placebo recipients, consistent with only spike being contained in the vaccine. The study was not powered to compare responses between vaccine doses or regimens. Substantial breadth of spike-specific CD8+ and CD4+ T cell responses was reported after vaccination. The authors noted that total T cell responses may have been underestimated by the TCR breadth and depth analyses.

V has 6 bases trimmed and J has 6 bases trimmed; junction bases matching no gene number 8. The CDR3 has 13 amino acids, counting the end cysteine and phenylalanine. CDR3 DNA is the only sequence kept; it has 39 bases, read in frame from the first base. CDR1 and CDR2 are drawn from the germline V gene (reference sequence): LGHDT, YNNKEL. Explained via the paper, the treatment or condition label denotes: around 19 received Ad26.COV2.S at low or high dose, single or two shots; roughly five received placebo; per-sample allocation not given. For vaccine and placebo recipients, the sequenced repertoires came from samples collected on day 63 after the first injection. In Cohort 1b, 20 to 25 adults aged 18-55 years were enrolled at a single site in Boston, USA, between 29 July and 7 August 2020. As a vaccine, Ad26.COV2.S was a replication-incompetent adenovirus type 26 vector that expressed a prefusion-stabilized SARS-CoV-2 spike protein derived from the original Wuhan strain.

The sample was peripheral blood, taken in a trial of Ad26.COV2.S vaccine versus placebo. The rearranged chain carries TRBV3-1 (or the pseudogene TRBV3-2) and TRBJ2-7; 7 central bases correspond to TRBD2. This TCR was recovered from a person between 18 and 59 years old who received the Ad26.COV2.S COVID-19 vaccine or a placebo. CDR3 loop: CASRGGSPGEQYF. The nucleotides are TGTGCCAGCAGGGGCGGGAGCCCCGGCGAGCAGTACTTC.